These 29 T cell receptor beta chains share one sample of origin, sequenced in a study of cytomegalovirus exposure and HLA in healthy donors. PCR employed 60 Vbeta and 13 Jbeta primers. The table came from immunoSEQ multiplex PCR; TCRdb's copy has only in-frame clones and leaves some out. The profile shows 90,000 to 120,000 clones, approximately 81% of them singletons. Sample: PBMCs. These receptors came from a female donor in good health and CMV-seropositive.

The CDR3 loop is CASSPGVSGNTIYF. CDR3 sequence (DNA): TGTGCCAGCAGCCCCGGGGTCTCTGGAAACACCATATATTTT. The chain has TRBV7-9 and TRBJ1-3; D unclear. The CDR3 consists of 14 residues. Germline CDR1 reads SEHNR; CDR2 reads FQNEAQ (reference sequence). Trimming pared 5 bases from V and 0 bases from J, leaving 8 bases between. The whole variable domain, filled in from reference TRBV7-9 and TRBJ1-3, reads DTGVSQNPRHKITKRGQNVTFRCDPISEHNRLYWYRQTLGQGPEFLTYFQNEAQLEKSRLLSDRFSAERPKGSFSTLEIQRTEQGDSAMYLCASSPGVSGNTIYFGEGSWLTVV.

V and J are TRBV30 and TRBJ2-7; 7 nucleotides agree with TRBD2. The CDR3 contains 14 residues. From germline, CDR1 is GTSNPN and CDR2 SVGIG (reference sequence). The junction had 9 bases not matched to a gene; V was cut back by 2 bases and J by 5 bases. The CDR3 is CAWSLGRGNHEQYF. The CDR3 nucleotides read TGTGCCTGGAGTTTAGGGAGGGGAAACCACGAGCAGTACTTC.

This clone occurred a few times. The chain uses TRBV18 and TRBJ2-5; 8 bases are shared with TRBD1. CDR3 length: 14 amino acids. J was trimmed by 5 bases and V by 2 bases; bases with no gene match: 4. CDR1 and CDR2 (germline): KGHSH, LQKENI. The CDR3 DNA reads TGTGCCAGCTCACCAGGCAGGGGGCCGGAGACCCAGTACTTC. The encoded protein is CASSPGRGPETQYF.

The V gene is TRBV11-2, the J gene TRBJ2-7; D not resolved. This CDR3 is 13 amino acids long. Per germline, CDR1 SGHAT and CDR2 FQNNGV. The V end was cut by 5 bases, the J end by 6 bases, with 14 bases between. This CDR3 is CASSVNIGGEQYF. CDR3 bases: TGTGCCAGCAGCGTCAACATAGGCGGCGAGCAGTACTTC.

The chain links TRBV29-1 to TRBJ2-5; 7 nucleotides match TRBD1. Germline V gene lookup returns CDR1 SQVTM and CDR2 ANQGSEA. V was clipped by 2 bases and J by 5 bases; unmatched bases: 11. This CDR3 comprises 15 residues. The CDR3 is CSVENRQGFMETQYF. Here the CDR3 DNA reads TGCAGCGTTGAAAACCGACAGGGTTTCATGGAGACCCAGTACTTC.

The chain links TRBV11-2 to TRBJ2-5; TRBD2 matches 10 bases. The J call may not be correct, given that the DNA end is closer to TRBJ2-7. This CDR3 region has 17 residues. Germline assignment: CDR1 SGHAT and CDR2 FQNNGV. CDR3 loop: CASSLDLTSGRHYEQYF. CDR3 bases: TGTGCCAGCAGCTTAGACCTGACTAGCGGGCGACACTACGAGCAGTACTTC.

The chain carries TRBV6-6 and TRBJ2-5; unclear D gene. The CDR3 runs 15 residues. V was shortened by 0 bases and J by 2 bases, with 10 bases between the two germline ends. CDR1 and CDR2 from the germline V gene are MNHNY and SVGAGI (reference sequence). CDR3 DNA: TGTGCCAGCAGTTACTCCGGTCGCGATCAAGAGACCCAGTACTTC. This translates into CASSYSGRDQETQYF.

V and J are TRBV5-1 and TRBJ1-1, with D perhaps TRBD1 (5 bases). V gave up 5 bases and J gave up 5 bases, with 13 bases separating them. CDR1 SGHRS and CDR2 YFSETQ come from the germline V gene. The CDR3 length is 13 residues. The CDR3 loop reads CASRPGGETEAFF. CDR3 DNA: TGCGCCAGCAGGCCCGGGGGAGAGACTGAAGCTTTCTTT.

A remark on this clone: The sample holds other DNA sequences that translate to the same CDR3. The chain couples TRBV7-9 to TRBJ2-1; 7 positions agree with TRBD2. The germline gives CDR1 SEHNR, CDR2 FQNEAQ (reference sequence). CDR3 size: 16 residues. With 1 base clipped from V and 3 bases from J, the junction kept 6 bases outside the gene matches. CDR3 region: CASSLGVAGSYNEQFF. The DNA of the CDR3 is TGTGCCAGCAGCTTAGGTGTAGCGGGTAGCTACAATGAGCAGTTCTTC.

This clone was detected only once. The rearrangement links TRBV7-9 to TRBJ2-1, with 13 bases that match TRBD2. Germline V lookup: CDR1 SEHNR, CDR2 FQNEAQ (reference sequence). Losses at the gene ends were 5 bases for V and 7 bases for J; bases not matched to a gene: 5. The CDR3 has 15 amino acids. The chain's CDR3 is CASSQGGLAGNEQFF. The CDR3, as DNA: TGTGCCAGCAGCCAGGGGGGACTAGCGGGGAATGAGCAGTTCTTC.

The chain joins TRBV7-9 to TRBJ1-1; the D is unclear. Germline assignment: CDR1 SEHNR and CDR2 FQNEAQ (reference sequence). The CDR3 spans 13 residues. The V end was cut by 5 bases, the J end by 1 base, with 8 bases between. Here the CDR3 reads CASSPYGNTEAFF. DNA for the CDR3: TGTGCCAGCAGCCCCTACGGGAACACTGAAGCTTTCTTT. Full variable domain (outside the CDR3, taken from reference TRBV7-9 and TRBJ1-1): DTGVSQNPRHKITKRGQNVTFRCDPISEHNRLYWYRQTLGQGPEFLTYFQNEAQLEKSRLLSDRFSAERPKGSFSTLEIQRTEQGDSAMYLCASSPYGNTEAFFGQGTRLTVV.

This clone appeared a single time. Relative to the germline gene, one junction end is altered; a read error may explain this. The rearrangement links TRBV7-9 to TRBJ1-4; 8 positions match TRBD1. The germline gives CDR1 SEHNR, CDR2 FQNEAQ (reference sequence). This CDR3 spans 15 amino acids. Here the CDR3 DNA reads TGTGCCATCAGCCTACAGGGGGGAACTAATGAAAAACTGTTTTTT. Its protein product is CAISLQGGTNEKLFF.

The chain's CDR3 is CASSLIPGDGGYTF. For the CDR3, the DNA is TGCGCCAGCAGCTTGATCCCAGGGGACGGGGGCTACACCTTC. This chain joins TRBV5-1 and TRBJ1-2; maybe TRBD1 (6 bases). Germline V CDR1 and CDR2: SGHRS, YFSETQ. Trimming removed 1 base at V and 8 bases at J, with 15 bases between. The CDR3 totals 14 residues.

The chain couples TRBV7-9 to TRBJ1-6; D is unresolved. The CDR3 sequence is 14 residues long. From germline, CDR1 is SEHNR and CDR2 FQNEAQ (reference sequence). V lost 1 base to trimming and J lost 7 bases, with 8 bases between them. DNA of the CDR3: TGTGCCAGCAGCTTAGAGCGGGCAAATTCACCCCTCCACTTT. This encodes CASSLERANSPLHF. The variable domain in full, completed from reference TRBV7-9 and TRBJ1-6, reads DTGVSQNPRHKITKRGQNVTFRCDPISEHNRLYWYRQTLGQGPEFLTYFQNEAQLEKSRLLSDRFSAERPKGSFSTLEIQRTEQGDSAMYLCASSLERANSPLHFGNGTRLTVT.

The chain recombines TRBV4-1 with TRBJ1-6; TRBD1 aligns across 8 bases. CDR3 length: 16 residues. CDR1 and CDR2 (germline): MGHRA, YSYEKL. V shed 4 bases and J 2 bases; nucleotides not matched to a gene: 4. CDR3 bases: TGCGCCAGCAGCCCCGGACAGGGCCCCTATAATTCACCCCTCCACTTT. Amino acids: CASSPGQGPYNSPLHF.

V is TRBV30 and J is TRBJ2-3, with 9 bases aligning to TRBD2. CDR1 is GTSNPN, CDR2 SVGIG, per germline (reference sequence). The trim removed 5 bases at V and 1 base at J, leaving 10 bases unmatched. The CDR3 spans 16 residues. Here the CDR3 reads CAWGGGGAGGTDTQYF. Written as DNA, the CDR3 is TGTGCCTGGGGAGGCGGGGGGGCGGGAGGCACAGATACGCAGTATTTT.

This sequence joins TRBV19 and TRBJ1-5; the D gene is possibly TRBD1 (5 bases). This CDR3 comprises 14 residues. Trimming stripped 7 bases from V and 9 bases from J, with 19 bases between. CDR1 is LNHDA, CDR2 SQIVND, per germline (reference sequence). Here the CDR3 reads CASTQAGGSGPQHF. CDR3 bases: TGTGCCAGTACCCAGGCGGGGGGGTCTGGGCCCCAGCATTTT.

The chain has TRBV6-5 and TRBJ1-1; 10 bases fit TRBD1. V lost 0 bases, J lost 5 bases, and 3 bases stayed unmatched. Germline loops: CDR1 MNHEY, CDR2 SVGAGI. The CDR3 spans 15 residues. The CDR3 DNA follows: TGTGCCAGCAGTTACTCGACAGGGGGCGGGACTGAAGCTTTCTTT. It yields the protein CASSYSTGGGTEAFF.

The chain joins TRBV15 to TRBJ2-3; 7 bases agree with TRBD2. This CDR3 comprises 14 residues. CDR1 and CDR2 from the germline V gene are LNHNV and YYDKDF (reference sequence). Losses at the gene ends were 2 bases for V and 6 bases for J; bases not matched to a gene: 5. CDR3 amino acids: CATSRTPGGDTQYF. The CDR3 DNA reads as TGTGCCACCAGCAGAACCCCCGGGGGGGATACGCAGTATTTT. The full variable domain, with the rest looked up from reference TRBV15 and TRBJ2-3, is DAMVIQNPRYQVTQFGKPVTLSCSQTLNHNVMYWYQQKSSQAPKLLFHYYDKDFNNEADTPDNFQSRRPNTSFCFLDIRSPGLGDTAMYLCATSRTPGGDTQYFGPGTRLTVL.

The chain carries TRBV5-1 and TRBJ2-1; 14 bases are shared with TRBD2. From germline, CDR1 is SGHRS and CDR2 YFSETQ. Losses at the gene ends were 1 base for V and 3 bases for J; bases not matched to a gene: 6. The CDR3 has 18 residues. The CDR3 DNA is TGCGCCAGCAGCTTGTGGGGGACTAGCGGGAGAGGCTACAATGAGCAGTTCTTC. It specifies CASSLWGTSGRGYNEQFF.

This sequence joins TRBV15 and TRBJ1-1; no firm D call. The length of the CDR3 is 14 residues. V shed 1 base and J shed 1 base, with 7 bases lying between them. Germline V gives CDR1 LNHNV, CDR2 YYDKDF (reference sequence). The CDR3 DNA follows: TGTGCCACCAGCAGAGGAAACACGAACACTGAAGCTTTCTTT. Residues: CATSRGNTNTEAFF.

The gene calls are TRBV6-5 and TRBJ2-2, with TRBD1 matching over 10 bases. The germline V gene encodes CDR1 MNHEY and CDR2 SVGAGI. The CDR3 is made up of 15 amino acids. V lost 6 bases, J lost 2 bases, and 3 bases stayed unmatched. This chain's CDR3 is CASRRDRGNTGELFF. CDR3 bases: TGTGCCAGCAGGAGGGACAGGGGAAACACCGGGGAGCTGTTTTTT.

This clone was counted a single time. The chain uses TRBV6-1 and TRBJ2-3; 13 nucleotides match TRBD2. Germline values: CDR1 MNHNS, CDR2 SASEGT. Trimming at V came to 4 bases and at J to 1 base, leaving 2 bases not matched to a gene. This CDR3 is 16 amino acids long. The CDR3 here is CASSAGLAGGTDTQYF. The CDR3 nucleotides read TGTGCCAGCAGTGCAGGACTAGCGGGGGGCACAGATACGCAGTATTTT.

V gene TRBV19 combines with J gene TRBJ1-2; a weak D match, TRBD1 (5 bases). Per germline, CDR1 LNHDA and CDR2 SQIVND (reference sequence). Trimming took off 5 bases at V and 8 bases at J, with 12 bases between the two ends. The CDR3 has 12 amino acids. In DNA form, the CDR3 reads TGTGCCAGTAGTGGGGACTTGGGGGGCTACACCTTC. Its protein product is CASSGDLGGYTF.

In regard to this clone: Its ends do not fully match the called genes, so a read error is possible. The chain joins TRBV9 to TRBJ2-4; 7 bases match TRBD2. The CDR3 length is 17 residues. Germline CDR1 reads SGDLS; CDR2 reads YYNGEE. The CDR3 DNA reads TGTGCCAGCAGCGTTGGGGAGGGACCCCTAGCCAAAAACAGTCAGTACTTC. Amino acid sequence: CASSVGEGPLAKNSQYF.

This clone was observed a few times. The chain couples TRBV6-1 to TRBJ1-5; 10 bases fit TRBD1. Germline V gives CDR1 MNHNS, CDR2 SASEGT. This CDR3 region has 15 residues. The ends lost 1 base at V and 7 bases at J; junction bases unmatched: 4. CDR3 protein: CASSEEGTGAQPQHF. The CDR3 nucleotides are TGTGCCAGCAGTGAAGAGGGGACAGGGGCCCAGCCCCAGCATTTT.

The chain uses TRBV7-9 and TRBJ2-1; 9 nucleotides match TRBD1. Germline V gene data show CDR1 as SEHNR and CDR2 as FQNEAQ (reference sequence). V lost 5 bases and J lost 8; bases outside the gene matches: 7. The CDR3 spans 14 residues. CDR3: CASSPGQGRDEQFF. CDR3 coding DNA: TGTGCCAGCAGCCCAGGACAGGGGAGGGATGAGCAGTTCTTC.

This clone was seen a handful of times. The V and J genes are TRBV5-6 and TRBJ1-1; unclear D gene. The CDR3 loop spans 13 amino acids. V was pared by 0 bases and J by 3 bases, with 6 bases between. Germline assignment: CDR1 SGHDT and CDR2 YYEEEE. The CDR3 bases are TGTGCCAGCAGCTTGGGTTCTGACACTGAAGCTTTCTTT. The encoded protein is CASSLGSDTEAFF.

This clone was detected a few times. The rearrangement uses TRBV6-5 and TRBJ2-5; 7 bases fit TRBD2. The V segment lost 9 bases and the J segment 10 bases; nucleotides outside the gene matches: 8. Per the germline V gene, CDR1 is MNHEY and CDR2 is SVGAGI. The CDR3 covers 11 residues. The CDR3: CARPLRGDQYF. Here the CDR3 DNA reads TGTGCCAGACCCCTTCGGGGGGACCAGTACTTC.